This T cell receptor beta chain came from a study of regulatory T cells in long-lasting Graves disease. Study results and caveats: The persistent group shared 2,500 or so public clonotypes, more than the roughly 990 shared by new patients. Thyroid tissue was not sampled; only peripheral blood was. Authors noted too few samples as a limitation.

This clonotype was seen ten or more times. Its antigen is undetermined. For TCR beta, libraries came from iRepertoire HTBI primers and Arm-PCR of CDR3 regions. TCRdb analysed the multiplex PCR reads with MiXCR anew, one entry per CDR3 protein. Seen here are approximately 300,000 distinct CDR3 sequences, 18% observed once, and the top ten hold less than 45%. Time point specified: newly diagnosed GD, antithyroid drugs for less than 3 months. PBMC RNA served as the TCR library source. Criteria from the American Thyroid Association guidelines were applied to diagnose Graves' disease. The sequence came from a female donor with Graves disease. The sample consisted of peripheral blood mononuclear cells (PBMCs), taken at new diagnosis, from a patient treated with antithyroid drugs.

The CDR3 DNA is TGCAGTGCTAGGGAGGCCGGGGGGAGCTCCTACAATGAGCAGTTCTTC. The encoded protein is CSAREAGGSSYNEQFF. This chain joins TRBV20-1 and TRBJ2-1; 7 nucleotides line up with TRBD2. This CDR3 region has 16 residues. Germline CDR1 is DFQATT and CDR2 is SNEGSKA (reference sequence). Germline trimming cut 3 bases from V and 0 bases from J; bases unmatched to any gene: 8.